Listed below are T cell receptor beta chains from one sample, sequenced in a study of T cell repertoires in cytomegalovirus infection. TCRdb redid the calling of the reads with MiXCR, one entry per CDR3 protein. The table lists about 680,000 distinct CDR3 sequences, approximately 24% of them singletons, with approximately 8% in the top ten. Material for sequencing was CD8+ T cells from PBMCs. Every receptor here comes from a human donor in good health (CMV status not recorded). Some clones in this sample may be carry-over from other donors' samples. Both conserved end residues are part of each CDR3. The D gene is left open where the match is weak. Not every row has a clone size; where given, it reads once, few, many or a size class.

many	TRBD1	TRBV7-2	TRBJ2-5	CASSSPDRGETQYF	TGTGCCAGCAGCTCCCCGGACAGGGGTGAGACCCAGTACTTC
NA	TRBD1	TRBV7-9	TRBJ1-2	CASSSQPRTGVGYTF	TGTGCCAGCAGCTCTCAGCCTAGGACAGGGGTTGGCTACACCTTC
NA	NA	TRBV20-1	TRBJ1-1	CSARQALNTEAFF	TGCAGTGCTAGACAAGCCCTGAACACTGAAGCTTTCTTT
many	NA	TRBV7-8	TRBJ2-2	CASSLGTANTGELFF	TGTGCCAGCAGCTTAGGGACAGCGAACACCGGGGAGCTGTTTTTT
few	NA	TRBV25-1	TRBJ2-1	CASSDFFGEYRNGQFF	TGTGCCAGCAGTGACTTTTTTGGGGAGTACCGCAATGGGCAGTTCTTC
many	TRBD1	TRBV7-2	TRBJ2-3	CASSLPPGTGGVSDTQYF	TGTGCCAGCAGCTTGCCCCCCGGGACAGGGGGGGTTTCAGATACGCAGTATTTT
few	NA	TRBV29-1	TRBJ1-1	CSVDREGFAEAFF	TGCAGCGTTGACAGGGAAGGTTTTGCTGAAGCTTTCTTT
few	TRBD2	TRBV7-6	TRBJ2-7	CASSYPLAGGQYEQYF	TGTGCCAGCAGCTATCCACTAGCGGGGGGGCAGTACGAGCAGTACTTC
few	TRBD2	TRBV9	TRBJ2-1	CASSVSGLAGGNKRGEQFF	TGTGCCAGCAGCGTATCAGGACTAGCGGGGGGGAATAAGCGTGGTGAGCAGTTCTTC
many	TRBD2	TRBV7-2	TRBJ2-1	CASSLVGLGGNEQFF	TGTGCCAGCAGCTTAGTAGGTCTGGGGGGGAATGAGCAGTTCTTC
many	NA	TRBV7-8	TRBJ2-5	CASSLARDRVETQYF	TGTGCCAGCAGCTTAGCGAGGGACCGGGTGGAGACCCAGTACTTC
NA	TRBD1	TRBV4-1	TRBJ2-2	CASLSFPGQGPFANTGELFF	TGCGCCAGCTTATCTTTCCCGGGACAGGGACCGTTTGCGAACACCGGGGAGCTGTTTTTT
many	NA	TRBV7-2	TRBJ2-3	CASSLRRGGSTDTQYF	TGTGCCAGCAGCTTAAGGAGGGGGGGTAGCACAGATACGCAGTATTTT
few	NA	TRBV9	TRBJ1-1	CASSGHQGNTEAFF	TGTGCCAGCAGCGGACATCAGGGGAACACTGAAGCTTTCTTT
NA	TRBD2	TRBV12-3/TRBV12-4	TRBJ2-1	CASSFHPPSGVANEQFF	TGTGCCAGCAGTTTTCACCCGCCTAGCGGTGTGGCGAATGAGCAGTTCTTC
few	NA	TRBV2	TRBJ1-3	CASSRFGLSGNTIYF	TGTGCCAGCAGTAGGTTTGGCCTCTCTGGAAACACCATATATTTT
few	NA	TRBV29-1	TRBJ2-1	CSVEAAAVSYNEQFF	TGCAGCGTTGAAGCAGCAGCGGTCTCCTACAATGAGCAGTTCTTC
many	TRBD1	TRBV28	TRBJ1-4	CASSFPSDRVEEKLFF	TGTGCCAGCAGCTTTCCTTCGGACAGGGTGGAAGAAAAACTGTTTTTT
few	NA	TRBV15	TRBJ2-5	CATSGNRAAQYF	TGTGCCACCAGCGGGAACCGAGCGGCCCAGTACTTC
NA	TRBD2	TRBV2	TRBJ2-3	CASSERERGALTDTQYF	TGTGCCAGCAGTGAACGGGAGCGGGGGGCCCTCACAGATACGCAGTATTTT
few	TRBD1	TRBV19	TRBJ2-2	CASSIDITTGWMTGELFF	TGTGCCAGTAGTATAGATATCACGACAGGGTGGATGACCGGGGAGCTGTTTTTT
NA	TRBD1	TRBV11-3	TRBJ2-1	CASSLRKGTGPYNEQFF	TGTGCCAGCAGCTTACGGAAAGGGACAGGACCATACAATGAGCAGTTCTTC
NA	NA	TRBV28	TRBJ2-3	CASSRDQPSTDTQYF	TGTGCCAGCAGTAGGGACCAACCGAGCACAGATACGCAGTATTTT
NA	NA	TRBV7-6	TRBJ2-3	CASSFLSSTEAQYF	TGTGCCAGCAGCTTTCTTAGTTCGACAGAGGCGCAGTATTTT
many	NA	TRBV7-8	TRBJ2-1	CASTLDSFLSYNEQFF	TGTGCCAGCACTTTGGACAGTTTTCTCTCCTACAATGAGCAGTTCTTC
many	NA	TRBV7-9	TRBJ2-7	CASSLIPNEQYF	TGTGCCAGCAGCTTAATACCTAACGAGCAGTACTTC
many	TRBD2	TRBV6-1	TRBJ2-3	CASRTSGGPDTQYF	TGTGCCAGCAGAACTAGCGGGGGCCCAGATACGCAGTATTTT
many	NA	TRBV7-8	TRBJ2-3	CASSLGGPGHLRDTQYF	TGTGCCAGCAGCTTAGGGGGGCCGGGACACTTGCGAGATACGCAGTATTTT
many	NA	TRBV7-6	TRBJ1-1	CASSSVGTEAFF	TGTGCCAGCAGCTCTGTTGGCACTGAAGCTTTCTTT
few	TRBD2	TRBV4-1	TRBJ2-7	CASSQEGRGGPGTYEQYF	TGTGCCAGCAGCCAAGAAGGTCGCGGGGGGCCAGGGACCTACGAGCAGTACTTC
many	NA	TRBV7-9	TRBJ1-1	CASSLGGGGTEAFF	TGTGCCAGCAGCTTAGGGGGGGGAGGAACTGAAGCTTTCTTT
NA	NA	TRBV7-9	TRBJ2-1	CASSLAQGGFYNEQFF	TGTGCCAGCAGCTTAGCGCAAGGGGGTTTTTACAATGAGCAGTTCTTC
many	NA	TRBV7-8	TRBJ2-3	CASSSDLTSITDTQYF	TGTGCCAGCAGCTCTGATCTGACCAGCATCACAGATACGCAGTATTTT
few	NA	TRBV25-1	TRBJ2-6	CASSELVLSGANVLTF	TGTGCCAGCAGTGAATTGGTACTTTCCGGGGCCAACGTCCTGACTTTC
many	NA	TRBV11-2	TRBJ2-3	CASSLVGGSTDTQYF	TGTGCCAGCAGCTTAGTGGGGGGAAGCACAGATACGCAGTATTTT
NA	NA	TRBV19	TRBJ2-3	CASSIRSVRADTQYF	TGTGCCAGTAGTATAAGGTCGGTGAGGGCAGATACGCAGTATTTT
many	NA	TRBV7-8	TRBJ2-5	CASSLIGVSVQETQYF	TGTGCCAGCAGCTTAATTGGGGTATCGGTTCAAGAGACCCAGTACTTC
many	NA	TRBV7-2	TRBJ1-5	CASSLWVYNQPQHF	TGTGCCAGCAGCTTATGGGTATACAATCAGCCCCAGCATTTT
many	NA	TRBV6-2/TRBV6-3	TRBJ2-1	CASTDRQEYNEQFF	TGTGCCAGCACCGACCGGCAGGAGTACAATGAGCAGTTCTTC
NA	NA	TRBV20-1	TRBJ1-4	CSASGLLEEKLFF	TGCAGTGCGTCGGGACTTCTCGAGGAAAAACTGTTTTTT
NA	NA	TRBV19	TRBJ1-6	CASSIAPNSPLHF	TGTGCCAGTAGTATAGCTCCGAACTCACCCCTCCACTTT
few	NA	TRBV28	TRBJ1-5	CASSARQYSNQPQHF	TGTGCCAGCAGTGCCAGACAGTATAGCAATCAGCCCCAGCATTTT
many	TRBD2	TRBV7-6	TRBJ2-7	CASTQNSGPLSYEQYF	TGTGCCAGCACCCAAAATAGCGGGCCTCTTTCCTACGAGCAGTACTTC
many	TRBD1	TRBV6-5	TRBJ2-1	CASSYSKGQGANNEQFF	TGTGCCAGCAGTTACTCGAAGGGACAGGGGGCGAACAATGAGCAGTTCTTC
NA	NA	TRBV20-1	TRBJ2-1	CSARYWANPLGNEQFF	TGCAGTGCTAGATATTGGGCAAACCCGCTCGGCAATGAGCAGTTCTTC
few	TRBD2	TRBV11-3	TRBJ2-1	CASSHGTSGEDEQFF	TGTGCCAGCAGCCATGGGACTAGCGGGGAGGATGAGCAGTTCTTC
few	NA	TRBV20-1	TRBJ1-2	CSARDLNAGYGYTF	TGCAGTGCTAGAGATCTTAACGCGGGCTATGGCTACACCTTC
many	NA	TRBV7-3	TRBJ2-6	CASSLNANVLTF	TGTGCCAGCAGCTTAAACGCCAACGTCCTGACTTTC